Here is one T cell receptor beta chain with its context. Sequenced by immunoSEQ multiplex PCR; TCRdb stores in-frame clones only, minus some. The table includes under 140,000 clones, roughly 91% detected once. The data stem from a study of blood T cell repertoires in COVID-19. Germline CDR1 and CDR2: SGHRS and YFSETQ. Trimming left V 0 bases short and J 1 base short, with 7 bases between. The length of the CDR3 is 15 residues. The sequence came from a woman between 45 and 65 years old with acute or convalescent COVID-19. The J gene is TRBJ2-2, the V gene TRBV5-1; possibly TRBD1 for D (6 bases). Material: peripheral blood. The CDR3 DNA follows: TGCGCCAGCAGCTTGGACAGGGAGAACACCGGGGAGCTGTTTTTT. Translation: CASSLDRENTGELFF.